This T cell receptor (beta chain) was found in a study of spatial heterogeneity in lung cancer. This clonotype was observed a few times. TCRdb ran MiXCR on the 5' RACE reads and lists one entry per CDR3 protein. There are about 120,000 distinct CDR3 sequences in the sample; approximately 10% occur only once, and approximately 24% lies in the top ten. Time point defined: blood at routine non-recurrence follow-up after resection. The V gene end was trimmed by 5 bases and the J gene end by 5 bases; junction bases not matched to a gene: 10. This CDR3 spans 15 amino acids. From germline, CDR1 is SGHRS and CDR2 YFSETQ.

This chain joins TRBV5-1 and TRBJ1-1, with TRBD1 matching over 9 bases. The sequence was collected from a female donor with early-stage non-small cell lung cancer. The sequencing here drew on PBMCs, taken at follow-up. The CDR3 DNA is TGCGCCAGCAGACCCACAGGGGGCGCGGGGACTGAAGCTTTCTTT. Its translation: CASRPTGGAGTEAFF.